These T cell receptor beta chains were read from a single sample in a study of blood T cells in healthy people across ages. Each CDR3 protein gets one entry after TCRdb re-called the 5' RACE reads with MiXCR. The table records approximately 780,000 distinct CDR3 sequences, around 24% of them present only once. This sample also belongs to another study, concerning T cells of mothers and their children.

Sequencing used blood. The source of these receptors is a boy younger than 18 in good health. CDR3s include the opening cysteine and the closing phenylalanine or tryptophan. D genes are given only for firm matches. The size entry is marked missing in some rows and otherwise reads once, few, many or a size class.

j_call,d_call,clone_size,v_call,cdr3_aa,cdr3_nt
TRBJ2-2,-,few,TRBV9,CASSVEPSTGELFF,TGTGCCAGCAGCGTAGAGCCCAGCACCGGGGAGCTGTTTTTT
TRBJ2-5,TRBD1,-,TRBV5-1,CASSTSGTGGQETQYF,TGCGCCAGCAGCACTTCCGGGACAGGGGGGCAAGAGACCCAGTACTTC
TRBJ2-1,TRBD1,few,TRBV9,CASSVWTGDYNEQFF,TGTGCCAGCAGCGTATGGACAGGGGATTATAATGAGCAGTTCTTC
TRBJ2-7,-,-,TRBV10-3,CAISDPTLSYEQYF,TGTGCCATCAGTGATCCCACACTCTCCTACGAGCAGTACTTC
TRBJ2-3,TRBD1,-,TRBV12-3/TRBV12-4,CASRLGQGTDTQYF,TGTGCCAGCAGGCTAGGACAGGGAACAGATACGCAGTATTTT
TRBJ2-1,TRBD2,few,TRBV5-1,CASSPLTSGGYNEQFF,TGCGCCAGCAGCCCCTTAACTAGCGGGGGTTACAATGAGCAGTTCTTC
TRBJ2-2,-,many,TRBV28,CASSTNTGELFF,TGTGCCAGCAGTACGAACACCGGGGAGCTGTTTTTT
TRBJ2-5,TRBD1,few,TRBV4-2,CASSRHRGLETGETQYF,TGTGCCAGCAGCCGCCACAGGGGGCTCGAGACGGGCGAGACCCAGTACTTC
TRBJ2-1,-,few,TRBV11-2,CASSAQGGSYNEQFF,TGTGCCAGCAGCGCCCAGGGGGGGTCCTACAATGAGCAGTTCTTC
TRBJ1-1,TRBD1,few,TRBV12-3/TRBV12-4,CASSPTGTGSTEAFF,TGTGCCAGCAGTCCAACCGGGACAGGTAGCACTGAAGCTTTCTTT
TRBJ2-5,TRBD1,-,TRBV6-5,CASSYQGQGALETQYF,TGTGCCAGCAGTTACCAGGGGCAGGGGGCTTTGGAGACCCAGTACTTC
TRBJ2-1,TRBD2,few,TRBV12-3/TRBV12-4,CASSLSGAQFF,TGTGCCAGCAGTCTTAGCGGGGCCCAGTTCTTC
TRBJ2-2,-,-,TRBV24-1,CATGQMRTGELFF,TGTGCCACCGGGCAAATGAGGACCGGGGAGCTGTTTTTT
TRBJ2-3,-,-,TRBV15,CATSRAPGSSGTDTQYF,TGTGCCACCAGCAGAGCCCCGGGTAGTTCGGGAACAGATACGCAGTATTTT
TRBJ2-7,TRBD1,-,TRBV6-5,CASSNTGTGAYEQYF,TGTGCCAGCAGTAATACCGGGACAGGGGCCTACGAGCAGTACTTC
TRBJ1-1,-,few,TRBV6-1,CASSEWITEAFF,TGTGCCAGCAGTGAATGGATCACTGAAGCTTTCTTT
TRBJ2-1,-,-,TRBV4-2,CASSQSVLDRDNEQFF,TGTGCCAGCAGCCAGTCCGTGCTGGATCGGGACAATGAGCAGTTCTTC
TRBJ2-3,-,-,TRBV29-1,CSVGGASTDTQYF,TGCAGCGTTGGAGGGGCTAGCACAGATACGCAGTATTTT
TRBJ2-2,TRBD1,many,TRBV6-6,CASRPDRVVTGELFF,TGTGCCAGCAGACCAGACAGGGTGGTCACCGGGGAGCTGTTTTTT
TRBJ2-2,TRBD1,-,TRBV6-2/TRBV6-3,CASDRGIGTGELFF,TGTGCCAGCGACAGGGGGATAGGCACCGGGGAGCTGTTTTTT
TRBJ1-2,-,-,TRBV4-1,CASSQVARLNYGYTF,TGCGCCAGCAGCCAAGTTGCGCGGCTGAACTATGGCTACACCTTC
TRBJ2-1,-,-,TRBV9,CASAEGLAVYNEQFF,TGTGCCAGCGCCGAGGGGTTAGCTGTCTACAATGAGCAGTTCTTC
TRBJ2-7,-,-,TRBV7-2,CASSLALTGGQPYEQYF,TGTGCCAGCAGCTTAGCGCTTACCGGGGGCCAACCCTACGAGCAGTACTTC
TRBJ1-1,-,many,TRBV12-3/TRBV12-4,CASSWTENTEAFF,TGTGCCAGCAGCTGGACAGAAAACACTGAAGCTTTCTTT
TRBJ2-5,-,-,TRBV28,CASTRGLGEETQYF,TGTGCCAGCACCAGGGGATTAGGGGAAGAGACCCAGTACTTC
TRBJ1-5,-,-,TRBV19,CASSPYGQPQHF,TGTGCCAGTAGTCCTTATGGGCAGCCCCAGCATTTT
TRBJ2-7,TRBD2,-,TRBV12-3/TRBV12-4,CASTLAGASYEQYF,TGTGCCAGCACCTTAGCGGGGGCCTCCTACGAGCAGTACTTC
TRBJ2-7,TRBD2,-,TRBV2,CASSKRGAPLEQYF,TGTGCCAGCAGTAAGCGGGGGGCCCCCCTCGAGCAGTACTTC
TRBJ2-5,-,-,TRBV6-1,CASRKGRTTTQETQYF,TGTGCCAGCAGGAAGGGGAGGACGACGACCCAAGAGACCCAGTACTTC
TRBJ2-1,TRBD2,-,TRBV20-1,CSALTGIAGAFFSYNEQFF,TGCAGTGCTTTAACCGGAATAGCGGGGGCCTTCTTCTCCTACAATGAGCAGTTCTTC
TRBJ2-3,TRBD2,few,TRBV27,CASSSLASGRDTQYF,TGTGCCAGCAGTTCGTTGGCTAGCGGGAGGGATACGCAGTATTTT
TRBJ2-5,-,few,TRBV12-3/TRBV12-4,CASSSVGLGETQYF,TGTGCCAGCAGTTCAGTGGGGCTCGGGGAGACCCAGTACTTC
TRBJ2-7,-,-,TRBV11-1,CASSSNSLLPPQYF,TGTGCCAGCAGCTCGAATTCGCTCTTACCACCGCAGTACTTC
TRBJ2-7,TRBD1,few,TRBV7-9,CASLDRGLGPRFSDEQYF,TGTGCCAGCTTGGACAGGGGGCTTGGGCCTCGGTTTTCGGACGAGCAGTACTTC
TRBJ2-3,-,few,TRBV12-3/TRBV12-4,CASSLRGAPDTQYF,TGTGCCAGCAGTTTACGGGGGGCCCCAGATACGCAGTATTTT
TRBJ2-4,TRBD2,-,TRBV6-5,CASSYSGTGGDIQYF,TGTGCCAGCAGTTACTCCGGGACGGGAGGGGACATTCAGTACTTC
TRBJ2-6,-,few,TRBV6-6,CASTPDDSGANVLTF,TGTGCCAGCACCCCAGACGACTCTGGGGCCAACGTCCTGACTTTC
TRBJ2-2,TRBD2,-,TRBV4-2,CASSQDASGGAGTGELFF,TGTGCCAGCAGCCAAGACGCTAGCGGGGGGGCCGGCACCGGGGAGCTGTTTTTT
TRBJ2-7,TRBD1,-,TRBV20-1,CSAIKTGGANEQYF,TGCAGTGCGATTAAGACAGGGGGCGCGAACGAGCAGTACTTC
TRBJ2-3,TRBD2,many,TRBV20-1,CSAPGLAGGRTDTQYF,TGCAGTGCCCCGGGACTAGCGGGGGGGCGAACAGATACGCAGTATTTT
TRBJ2-1,TRBD2,many,TRBV20-1,CSGASGGEGEQFF,TGCAGCGGGGCTAGCGGGGGGGAGGGTGAGCAGTTCTTC
TRBJ2-5,-,few,TRBV6-5,CASRRGVGQLETQYF,TGTGCCAGCAGAAGAGGGGTGGGGCAGTTGGAGACCCAGTACTTC
TRBJ1-6,-,-,TRBV20-1,CSARGAMNSPLHF,TGCAGTGCTAGGGGGGCCATGAATTCACCCCTCCACTTT
TRBJ2-2,-,few,TRBV5-5,CASSLDTTRTGELFF,TGTGCCAGCAGCTTGGACACCACGAGAACCGGGGAGCTGTTTTTT
TRBJ2-7,-,-,TRBV12-3/TRBV12-4,CASSFMSGGRTYEQYF,TGTGCCAGCAGTTTTATGTCGGGCGGGCGAACCTACGAGCAGTACTTC
TRBJ2-4,-,few,TRBV7-9,CASSPQIRRSNLHPGYF,TGTGCCAGCAGCCCACAGATCCGACGATCGAACCTACACCCCGGGTACTTC
TRBJ2-1,-,-,TRBV29-1,CSVGTSYNEQFF,TGCAGCGTGGGGACCTCCTACAATGAGCAGTTCTTC
TRBJ2-1,-,-,TRBV4-2,CASSQGTVVEQFF,TGTGCCAGCAGCCAAGGCACGGTGGTAGAGCAGTTCTTC
TRBJ1-2,TRBD1,-,TRBV5-1,CASSLRQGQGYTF,TGCGCCAGCAGCCTTAGACAGGGACAAGGCTACACCTTC